This T cell receptor beta chain was found in a study of T cells expressing NK-cell markers. Whole-study findings and limits: Dominant NKG2C+ clonotypes were found to form about 1.0-7.5% of CD8+ T cells in more than five donors.

The CDR3 is made up of 15 amino acids. Scientists made TCR beta cDNA using 5'RACE template switching with UMIs. TCRdb reprocessed the 5' RACE reads; each CDR3 protein has one entry and no DNA is given. The specimen's table records about 460,000 distinct CDR3 sequences. A note on this clonotype: Antigen specificity is unknown.

Sequencing was carried out using blood T cells: a sorted CD56 or NKG2C T cell subset, CD4+ or CD8+ T cells, or bulk PBMC T cells (not recorded which). The chain recombines TRBV12-3 or TRBV12-4 with TRBJ1-6. This clonotype was obtained from a woman aged 45-59 years in good health. The CDR3: CASMEAGFYNSPLHF.